This TCR beta chain was retrieved from a study of blood T cell repertoires in COVID-19. Study details: The United States, Italy and Spain supplied acute and convalescent COVID-19 samples.

Per the original data handling: Reference gene primer amplification yielded estimated nucleated cell counts. The repertoire was sequenced with immunoSEQ multiplex PCR; TCRdb's copy has only in-frame clones and lacks some. That table is the source of V, J and clone size, and D and trimming were worked out from the DNA. The profile shows approximately 140,000 clones, just under 85% of them singletons. Sequencing input: peripheral blood. This sequence was found in a woman aged 40 to 50 with active or convalescent COVID-19.

This CDR3 is CASSQVSGSPLHF. The CDR3, as DNA: TGTGCCAGCAGCCAAGTTTCGGGGTCACCCCTCCACTTT. The chain has TRBV14 and TRBJ1-6; D call uncertain. This CDR3 has 13 amino acids. CDR1 and CDR2 from the germline V gene are SGHDN and FVKESK. Trimming stripped 1 base from V and 10 bases from J, with 8 bases between.